One sample yielded the 6 T cell receptor beta chains listed below, sequenced in a study of T cell repertoires in cytomegalovirus infection. MiXCR was run by TCRdb on the reads, yielding one entry per CDR3 protein. The table shows almost 500,000 distinct CDR3 sequences, with approximately 10% occurring only once. The material sequenced was PBMCs. These receptor sequences come from a human donor in good health (CMV status not recorded). Some clones in this sample may be carry-over from other donors' samples.

The chain employs TRBV9 and TRBJ2-3, with D perhaps TRBD2 (7 bases). V was cut by 4 bases and J by 4 bases, with 16 bases left in between. CDR1 is SGDLS, CDR2 YYNGEE, per germline. The CDR3 covers 15 residues. In DNA form, the CDR3 reads TGTGCCAGCAGCCCCTCCTGGGGGGGCCCAGATACGCAGTATTTT. Translated, it gives CASSPSWGGPDTQYF.

In its sample, this clonotype was seen many times. This sequence joins TRBV7-3 and TRBJ2-7; 8 bases align to TRBD1. Germline assignment: CDR1 SGHTA and CDR2 FQGTGA. The CDR3 covers 13 residues. V gave up 4 bases and J gave up 5 bases; unmatched junction bases: 4. The CDR3: CASSSDRGDEQYF. As DNA, the CDR3 is TGTGCCAGCAGCTCAGACAGGGGCGACGAGCAGTACTTC.

V is TRBV4-1 and J is TRBJ2-6; 11 nucleotides line up with TRBD1. Trimming took 4 bases from V and 2 from J; bases not matched to a gene: 4. The CDR3 is 17 amino acids. CDR1 is MGHRA, CDR2 YSYEKL, per germline. The CDR3 sequence: CASSREGQGAGANVLTF. In DNA, the CDR3 is TGCGCCAGCAGCCGTGAGGGACAGGGGGCTGGGGCCAACGTCCTGACTTTC.

This clonotype was counted many times. The chain couples TRBV10-3 to TRBJ2-3, with 9 bases matching TRBD2. The CDR3 loop spans 15 amino acids. Germline V lookup: CDR1 ENHRY, CDR2 SYGVKD. After removal of 10 bases from V and 2 bases from J, the junction contained 10 bases not matched to a gene. The CDR3 DNA is TGTGCCACCACGAGGAGCGGGGGGCCCACAGATACGCAGTATTTT. Amino acids: CATTRSGGPTDTQYF.

This clonotype was found many times. The V call is TRBV27, the J call TRBJ2-1, with 13 bases aligning to TRBD2. Trimming took 5 bases from V and 9 from J; bases not matched to a gene: 13. This CDR3 is built from 17 residues. CDR1 and CDR2 (germline): MNHEY, SMNVEV (reference sequence). The CDR3 region is CASSPLRLAGGVGEQFF. In nucleotides, the CDR3 is TGTGCCAGCAGTCCTCTTCGACTAGCGGGAGGAGTAGGTGAGCAGTTCTTC.

This clonotype showed up just once. A much bigger clone sits one base away, suggesting this may be a read error. The chain combines TRBV2 with TRBJ1-2, with a weak D call TRBD1 (5 bases). The germline gives CDR1 SNHLY, CDR2 FYNNEI. The CDR3 is 15 amino acids. The CDR3 spells CASNEGPGRIYGYTF. CDR3 in DNA: TGTGCCAGCAATGAAGGGCCGGGACGGATCTATGGCTACACCTTC.